A single T cell receptor beta chain is shown here with its context. The CDR3 runs 15 residues. Looked up from germline, CDR1 is KGHSH and CDR2 is LQKENI. V dropped 2 bases and J dropped 5; count of bases not matched to a gene: 6. Original data processing: Reference gene primer amplification yielded estimated nucleated cell counts. Profiling relied on immunoSEQ multiplex PCR, and the TCRdb table lists in-frame clones only, not all of them. That table furnishes V, J and clone size, whereas the DNA furnished D and trimming. Of about 210,000 clones listed, approximately 86% are singletons. This sample is part of a study of blood T cell repertoires in COVID-19. Study summary: COVID-19 samples, acute and convalescent, were from the United States, Italy and Spain.

Clinical history reported by participants formed the basis on which cohorts were assigned. The sequencing sample was made of PBMCs or T cells enriched from blood (not recorded which). The sequence came from a woman between 40 and 55 years old with acute COVID-19. V and J are TRBV18 and TRBJ2-1, with 7 bases lining up with TRBD2. This CDR3 reads CASSPYPSGDNEQFF. Written as DNA, the CDR3 is TGTGCCAGCTCACCATACCCTAGCGGCGACAATGAGCAGTTCTTC.